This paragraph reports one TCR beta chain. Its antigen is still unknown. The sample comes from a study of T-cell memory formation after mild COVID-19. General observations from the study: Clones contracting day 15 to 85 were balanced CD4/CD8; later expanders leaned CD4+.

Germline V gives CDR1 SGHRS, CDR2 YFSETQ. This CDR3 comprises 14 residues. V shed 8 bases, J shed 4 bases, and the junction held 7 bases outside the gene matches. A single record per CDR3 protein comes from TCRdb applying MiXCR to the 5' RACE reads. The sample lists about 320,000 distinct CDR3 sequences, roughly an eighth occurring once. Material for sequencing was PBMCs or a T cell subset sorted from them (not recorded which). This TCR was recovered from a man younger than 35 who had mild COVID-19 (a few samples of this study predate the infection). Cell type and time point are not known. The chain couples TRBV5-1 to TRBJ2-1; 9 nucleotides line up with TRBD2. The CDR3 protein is CARLSGGQYNEQFF. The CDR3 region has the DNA TGCGCCAGACTGAGCGGGGGGCAATACAATGAGCAGTTCTTC.